Shown below are 20 T cell receptor beta chains from a single sample sequenced in a study of beta chain features in type 1 diabetes. Since all of the isolated RNA was reverse transcribed, expressed TCRB transcripts were what got sequenced. The data were produced by immunoSEQ multiplex PCR, yet TCRdb's version contains in-frame clones alone and is incomplete. The top ten hold 0.4% to 0.45% of the sample, which has approximately 90,000 clones, about a third seen once. The specimen sequenced was stem cell memory CD4+ T cells from blood. The receptors derive from a woman under 30 in good health.

The rearrangement joins TRBV11-3 to TRBJ2-1; 12 bases are a match to TRBD2. The length of the CDR3 is 15 residues. Germline CDR1 reads SGHNT; CDR2 reads YENEEA. V trimming: 5 bases; J trimming: 9 bases; junction bases outside the gene matches: 8. DNA of the CDR3: TGTGCCAGCAGCCCTGGGACTAGCGGGCCTGGTGAGCAGTTCTTC. Encoded protein: CASSPGTSGPGEQFF.

V is TRBV16 and J is TRBJ2-6, with 10 bases that match TRBD2. Germline lookup yields CDR1 KGHSY and CDR2 FQNENV. Germline trimming cut 4 bases from V and 1 base from J; bases unmatched to any gene: 7. The length of the CDR3 is 18 residues. The CDR3 sequence: CASSPFSSGGSGANVLTF. CDR3 in DNA: TGTGCCAGCAGCCCCTTTTCTAGCGGGGGTTCTGGGGCCAACGTCCTGACTTTC.

The chain employs TRBV18 and TRBJ1-1; 9 nucleotides match TRBD1. This CDR3 is 16 amino acids long. Germline CDR1 KGHSH, CDR2 LQKENI. The V and J ends lost 6 bases and 1 base, in that order; junction bases with no gene match: 9. The CDR3 coding sequence is TGTGCCAGCTCTCGGACAGGGGAGAGGGGGAACACTGAAGCTTTCTTT. Amino acid sequence: CASSRTGERGNTEAFF.

The rearrangement links TRBV6-5 to TRBJ1-6, with no clear D. The V end lost 5 bases, the J end lost 7 bases, and 15 bases lay between the germline ends. Germline CDR1 and CDR2: MNHEY and SVGAGI. CDR3 length: 15 amino acids. The CDR3 nucleotides are TGTGCCAGCAGTATAAATTATCGAGGGAATTCACCCCTCCACTTT. Translating it yields CASSINYRGNSPLHF.

This clone was recorded many times. The chain joins TRBV29-1 to TRBJ2-1, with 8 bases fitting TRBD2. CDR3 size: 12 residues. The V gene end was trimmed by 4 bases and the J gene end by 7 bases; junction bases not matched to a gene: 3. CDR1 is SQVTM and CDR2 is ANQGSEA in the germline V gene. Written as DNA, the CDR3 is TGCAGCGTTGGGTCTAGCGGGAATGAGCAGTTCTTC. As protein: CSVGSSGNEQFF.

This clone was counted a single time. The gene calls are TRBV2 and TRBJ2-5, with a tentative D call TRBD2 (6 bases). V shed 4 bases and J shed 4 bases, with 13 bases lying between them. Germline CDR1 reads SNHLY; CDR2 reads FYNNEI. The length of the CDR3 is 14 residues. CDR3 amino acids: CASSASLAGETQYF. The CDR3 DNA follows: TGTGCCAGCAGTGCATCACTAGCAGGAGAGACCCAGTACTTC.

The chain employs TRBV2 and TRBJ1-5, with a possible D match to TRBD1 (5 bases). Germline V gives CDR1 SNHLY, CDR2 FYNNEI. V was cut by 4 bases and J by 4 bases, with 8 bases left in between. The CDR3 contains 13 residues. Here the CDR3 reads CASSGGGNQPQHF. DNA of the CDR3: TGTGCCAGCAGTGGGGGGGGGAATCAGCCCCAGCATTTT.

Only one count was recorded for this clone. This CDR3 is CASSPPGFYNEQFF. The CDR3 DNA sequence: TGTGCCAGCAGTCCCCCAGGTTTCTACAATGAGCAGTTCTTC. The chain recombines TRBV6-6 with TRBJ2-1; D is unresolved. The V end lost 5 bases, the J end lost 3 bases, and 11 bases lay between the germline ends. Germline V gene lookup returns CDR1 MNHNY and CDR2 SVGAGI (reference sequence). This CDR3 is 14 amino acids long.

The chain combines TRBV7-2 with TRBJ2-1; 10 nucleotides align to TRBD2. The CDR3 is 16 residues long. J lost 7 bases, V lost 5 bases, and 11 bases had no gene match. Germline V gene data show CDR1 as SGHTA and CDR2 as FQGNSA. The CDR3 sequence: CASSQSSGSSNNEQFF. The CDR3 DNA reads TGTGCCAGCAGCCAGTCTAGCGGGAGTTCTAATAATGAGCAGTTCTTC.

This clone has only a few counts. The rearrangement uses TRBV7-6 and TRBJ2-7; perhaps TRBD2 as D (5 bases). CDR1 is SGHVS, CDR2 FNYEAQ, per germline. CDR3 size: 13 residues. The ends were cut back, 5 bases at V and 6 bases at J, with 14 bases in the middle. For the CDR3, the DNA is TGTGCCAGCAGCCAACCCTCTAGCCGCGAGCAGTACTTC. Its protein product is CASSQPSSREQYF.

The J gene is TRBJ1-1, the V gene TRBV30; D is unclear. CDR1 is GTSNPN and CDR2 is SVGIG in the germline V gene (reference sequence). V gave up 2 bases and J gave up 4 bases, with 5 bases separating them. The CDR3 runs to 11 residues. The CDR3 protein is CAWSRVTEAFF. The CDR3 DNA sequence: TGTGCCTGGAGTCGTGTCACTGAAGCTTTCTTT. The full variable domain, rest sourced from reference TRBV30 and TRBJ1-1, is SQTIHQWPATLVQPVGSPLSLECTVEGTSNPNLYWYRQAAGRGLQLLFYSVGIGQISSEVPQNLSASRPQDRQFILSSKKLLLSDSGFYLCAWSRVTEAFFGQGTRLTVV.

This clone has just a few counts. This rearrangement joins TRBV4-2 to TRBJ1-4; possibly TRBD1 for D (6 bases). Germline V lookup: CDR1 LGHNA, CDR2 YNFKEQ. The CDR3 covers 17 residues. V was shortened by 0 bases and J by 8 bases, with 19 bases between the two germline ends. For the CDR3, the DNA is TGTGCCAGCAGCCAAGAAGGACAGCTTCGCTGGGGGGAAAAACTGTTTTTT. Its translation is CASSQEGQLRWGEKLFF.

This clone was counted between two and nine times. The chain has TRBV7-9 and TRBJ2-7, with D maybe TRBD1 (6 bases). Trimming pared 5 bases from V and 4 bases from J, leaving 12 bases between. The CDR3 consists of 13 residues. Germline CDR1 and CDR2: SEHNR and FQNEAQ (reference sequence). CDR3 bases: TGTGCCAGCAGCCCACGGACAGAATACGAGCAGTACTTC. As protein: CASSPRTEYEQYF. Supplemented by reference TRBV7-9 and TRBJ2-7, the full variable domain reads DTGVSQNPRHKITKRGQNVTFRCDPISEHNRLYWYRQTLGQGPEFLTYFQNEAQLEKSRLLSDRFSAERPKGSFSTLEIQRTEQGDSAMYLCASSPRTEYEQYFGPGTRLTVT.

Notes on this clone: Sequence at one end of the junction differs from germline and may be a read error. The CDR3 region has the DNA TGTGCCAGCTCGCCACCACTAGCGGGTGGCAATGAGCAGTTCTTC. Protein: CASSPPLAGGNEQFF. The genes are TRBV18 and TRBJ2-1; 9 nucleotides line up with TRBD2. Germline V gives CDR1 KGHSH, CDR2 LQKENI. The CDR3 runs to 15 residues.

This rearrangement joins TRBV12-5 to TRBJ2-5; perhaps TRBD1 as D (6 bases). There are 16 residues in the CDR3. V dropped 6 bases and J dropped 1 base, with 18 bases sitting between them. The germline gives CDR1 LGHNT, CDR2 FRNRAP. CDR3 sequence reads: CASGLRSDRSQETQYF. Here the CDR3 DNA reads TGTGCTAGTGGCTTGCGATCTGACAGGTCCCAAGAGACCCAGTACTTC.

This clone was counted a few times. V is TRBV10-3 and J is TRBJ2-2, with TRBD2 identical over 9 bases. Germline V gives CDR1 ENHRY, CDR2 SYGVKD. The CDR3 extends over 15 amino acids. The junction had 7 bases not matched to a gene; V was cut back by 11 bases and J by 0 bases. The CDR3 nucleotides are TGTGCCTCCTTGGGCGGGGGGGCGAACACCGGGGAGCTGTTTTTT. It yields the protein CASLGGGANTGELFF.

V and J are TRBV11-2 and TRBJ2-3; D perhaps matches TRBD2 (5 bases). With 1 base removed from V and 6 bases from J, the gap between germline ends came to 8 bases. Germline V CDR1 and CDR2: SGHAT, FQNNGV. CDR3 size: 13 residues. Here the CDR3 reads CASSLGRRDTQYF. CDR3 sequence (DNA): TGTGCCAGCAGCTTAGGCAGGAGGGATACGCAGTATTTT.

The J gene is TRBJ1-5, the V gene TRBV4-1; the D gene is possibly TRBD1 (5 bases). In germline, CDR1 is MGHRA, CDR2 YSYEKL. The CDR3 length is 15 residues. The V gene lost 0 bases and the J gene lost 1 base, with 7 bases spanning the gap. The CDR3 reads CASSQDRQSNQPQHF. As DNA, the CDR3 is TGCGCCAGCAGCCAAGATCGACAGAGCAATCAGCCCCAGCATTTT.

The chain carries TRBV5-1 and TRBJ2-1; D remains unclear. The V end lost 4 bases, the J end lost 8 bases, and 16 bases lay between the germline ends. The CDR3 has 14 amino acids. CDR1 is SGHRS and CDR2 is YFSETQ in the germline V gene. CDR3 DNA sequence: TGCGCCAGCAGCCTTGTATCCCTATCCTATGAGCAGTTCTTC. Translating it yields CASSLVSLSYEQFF. Together with reference TRBV5-1 and TRBJ2-1, the CDR3 gives the full variable domain: KAGVTQTPRYLIKTRGQQVTLSCSPISGHRSVSWYQQTPGQGLQFLFEYFSETQRNKGNFPGRFSGRQFSNSRSEMNVSTLELGDSALYLCASSLVSLSYEQFFGPGTRLTVL.

The V gene is TRBV5-4, the J gene TRBJ2-7; 13 nucleotides align to TRBD2. In germline, CDR1 is SGHNT, CDR2 YYREEE (reference sequence). This CDR3 contains 16 residues. The J segment lost 1 base and the V segment lost 5 bases, leaving 6 bases of the junction unmatched. The chain's CDR3 is CASRPGLAGESYEQYF. CDR3 sequence (DNA): TGTGCCAGCAGACCCGGACTAGCGGGGGAATCCTACGAGCAGTACTTC. The full variable domain, rest sourced from reference TRBV5-4 and TRBJ2-7, is ETGVTQSPTHLIKTRGQQVTLRCSSQSGHNTVSWYQQALGQGPQFIFQYYREEENGRGNFPPRFSGLQFPNYSSELNVNALELDDSALYLCASRPGLAGESYEQYFGPGTRLTVT.